Following are 5 T cell receptor beta chains from one sample sequenced in a study of human T cells and chemical hapten exposure. MiXCR was run by TCRdb on the RACE reads, yielding one entry per CDR3 protein. The sample consists of 330,000 or so distinct CDR3 sequences, roughly 6% of them appearing once. The time point was: patch test 2, 6 weeks after DPC sensitization. The sample's treatment: therapeutic diphenylcyclopropenone sensitization with weekly scalp DPC. The material was whole blood, obtained in connection with sensitization to the hapten diphenylcyclopropenone (DPC). These receptor sequences come from a woman under 30 with alopecia areata. Some clones in this sample may be carry-over from other donors' samples.

This clonotype was picked up many times. V usage is TRBV11-1 and J usage is TRBJ2-1, with D perhaps TRBD2 (6 bases). Looked up from germline, CDR1 is SGHAT and CDR2 is FQDESV (reference sequence). Deletions cut 5 bases from V and 4 bases from J, with 18 bases between. This CDR3 region has 16 residues. In DNA form, the CDR3 reads TGTGCCAGCAGCCCCAGGACTCCGGCGGGGTACAATGAGCAGTTCTTC. It is translated as CASSPRTPAGYNEQFF.

V usage is TRBV29-1 and J usage is TRBJ2-7; the D gene is possibly TRBD1 (5 bases). Deletions cut 7 bases from V and 3 bases from J, with 16 bases between. The CDR3 runs 13 residues. From germline, CDR1 is SQVTM and CDR2 ANQGSEA. CDR3 coding DNA: TGCAGCGCCCAATGGGGCAGAAACTACGAGCAGTACTTC. Protein: CSAQWGRNYEQYF.

V and J are TRBV9 and TRBJ2-6, with no clear D. Germline CDR1 and CDR2: SGDLS and YYNGEE. Trimming pared 0 bases from V and 0 bases from J, leaving 7 bases between. The CDR3 contains 16 residues. This CDR3 reads CASSVGSSSGANVLTF. The CDR3 nucleotides read TGTGCCAGCAGCGTAGGCTCCAGCTCTGGGGCCAACGTCCTGACTTTC.

V gene TRBV7-9 combines with J gene TRBJ1-2; 7 bases map to TRBD1. CDR3 size: 14 residues. V trimming: 7 bases; J trimming: 8 bases; junction bases outside the gene matches: 13. Germline CDR1 and CDR2: SEHNR and FQNEAQ (reference sequence). The CDR3 loop reads CASTQPQGGYGYTF. CDR3 bases: TGTGCCAGCACCCAACCGCAGGGGGGGTACGGCTACACCTTC.

This clonotype appeared a few times. The V and J genes are TRBV4-3 and TRBJ2-2; TRBD1 agrees at 11 bases. Trimming cost V 4 bases and J 1 base; bases outside gene matches: 5. The CDR3 length is 17 residues. Germline V CDR1 and CDR2: LGHNA, YSLEER. The CDR3 DNA follows: TGCGCCAGCAGCCCAGGCGGGACAGGGGGGAACACCGGGGAGCTGTTTTTT. This codes for CASSPGGTGGNTGELFF.